This TCR beta chain stems from a study of T cell responses to AZD1222 COVID-19 vaccine. General study points: Spike-specific TCR repertoires showed rising breadth and depth after two AZD1222 doses. Donors were mostly white British, more females; clonal diversity possibly underestimated. Variant regions that are unmutated are reportedly the target of nearly half of spike-specific TCRs.

This CDR3 is built from 13 residues. V gave up 3 bases and J gave up 5 bases, with 13 bases separating them. Germline CDR1 is DFQATT and CDR2 is SNEGSKA (reference sequence). Clones were read by immunoSEQ multiplex PCR, and TCRdb kept only the in-frame ones, dropping some. The sample contains 72,000 or so clones, 85% of which appear only once. A word on this clone: Antigen specificity is unknown.

Sequences were derived from peripheral blood, sampled on day 0 of AZD1222 vaccination. The source of this sequence is an adult in good health. The V gene is TRBV20-1, the J gene TRBJ1-1, with D possibly matching TRBD1 (5 bases). The CDR3 loop is CSASDWGLTEAFF. The DNA for the CDR3 is TGCAGTGCTAGTGATTGGGGGTTGACTGAAGCTTTCTTT.